This entry lists 20 T cell receptor beta chains sequenced from one sample in a study of blood T cell repertoires in COVID-19. Sequenced by immunoSEQ multiplex PCR; TCRdb stores in-frame clones only, minus some. The sample has more than 200,000 clones, roughly 80% seen once. The sequencing input was peripheral blood. Receptor source: a man aged 55 to 70 with acute or convalescent COVID-19.

V is TRBV19 and J is TRBJ2-3; maybe TRBD2 (5 bases). With 2 bases removed from V and 6 bases from J, the gap between germline ends came to 9 bases. This CDR3 comprises 13 residues. Looked up from germline, CDR1 is LNHDA and CDR2 is SQIVND (reference sequence). The CDR3 region is CASSIIAPDTQYF. Written as DNA, the CDR3 is TGTGCCAGTAGTATAATAGCGCCGGATACGCAGTATTTT. Complete variable domain (other parts from reference TRBV19 and TRBJ2-3): DGGITQSPKYLFRKEGQNVTLSCEQNLNHDAMYWYRQDPGQGLRLIYYSQIVNDFQKGDIAEGYSVSREKKESFPLTVTSAQKNPTAFYLCASSIIAPDTQYFGPGTRLTVL.

The DNA of the CDR3 is TGTGCCATCAGCACCGGGCGGGAACCCGACGAGACCCAGTACTTC. This translates into CAISTGREPDETQYF. The chain combines TRBV10-3 with TRBJ2-5; perhaps TRBD2 as D (6 bases). CDR3 size: 15 residues. Germline V gives CDR1 ENHRY, CDR2 SYGVKD. Trimming removed 6 bases at V and 5 bases at J, with 19 bases between.

The gene calls are TRBV2 and TRBJ2-3; tentative D call: TRBD2 (7 bases). Germline V gene lookup returns CDR1 SNHLY and CDR2 FYNNEI. V gave up 4 bases and J gave up 3 bases, with 14 bases separating them. The CDR3 has 15 residues. The CDR3 sequence is CASSGPGGVTDTQYF. Written as DNA, the CDR3 is TGTGCCAGCAGTGGTCCGGGGGGCGTGACAGATACGCAGTATTTT. The variable domain in full, with the rest retrieved from reference TRBV2 and TRBJ2-3, is EPEVTQTPSHQVTQMGQEVILRCVPISNHLYFYWYRQILGQKVEFLVSFYNNEISEKSEIFDDQFSVERPDGSNFTLKIRSTKLEDSAMYFCASSGPGGVTDTQYFGPGTRLTVL.

This sequence joins TRBV12-3 or TRBV12-4 and TRBJ1-5; D possibly corresponds to TRBD1 (5 bases). CDR3 length: 13 amino acids. V was shortened by 6 bases and J by 3 bases, with 9 bases between the two germline ends. CDR3 bases: TGTGCCAGCAGATTACAGGCCAATCAGCCCCAGCATTTT. It encodes CASRLQANQPQHF.

The chain carries TRBV4-1 and TRBJ2-4, with TRBD2 identical over 10 bases. This CDR3 has 16 residues. With 7 bases clipped from V and 11 bases from J, the junction kept 17 bases outside the gene matches. Germline-derived CDR1 and CDR2 are MGHRA and YSYEKL. CDR3 sequence reads: CASTARASGGTRVQYF. In DNA, the CDR3 is TGCGCCAGCACGGCAAGGGCTAGCGGGGGCACCCGGGTTCAGTACTTC.

This clone was seen only once. The chain carries TRBV13 and TRBJ1-4; 8 bases are a match to TRBD1. The V segment lost 6 bases and the J segment 10 bases; nucleotides outside the gene matches: 7. This CDR3 region has 13 residues. Germline V gene sequence: CDR1 PRHDT, CDR2 FYEKMQ (reference sequence). In nucleotides, the CDR3 is TGTGCCAGCAGTCGGGACAGGATGGGAAAACTGTTTTTT. It is translated as CASSRDRMGKLFF.

V and J are TRBV12-3 or TRBV12-4 and TRBJ1-2; no definite D call. This CDR3 is built from 13 residues. Trimming pared 2 bases from V and 3 bases from J, leaving 7 bases between. CDR3 protein: CASSLSTYYGYTF. CDR3 coding DNA: TGTGCCAGCAGTTTATCCACATACTATGGCTACACCTTC.

The rearrangement joins TRBV4-3 to TRBJ2-1, with D unresolved. Germline CDR1 is LGHNA and CDR2 is YSLEER. Trimming took off 0 bases at V and 6 bases at J, with 6 bases between the two ends. The CDR3 runs to 13 residues. CDR3 in DNA: TGCGCCAGCAGCCAAGATCCGGTCAATGAGCAGTTCTTC. Translated, it gives CASSQDPVNEQFF.

This clone appeared a single time. The chain is built from TRBV11-2 and TRBJ2-3, with D unclear. V lost 5 bases, J lost 0 bases, and 12 bases lay in between. The germline gives CDR1 SGHAT, CDR2 FQNNGV. CDR3 length: 15 residues. The CDR3 spells CASSPSPESTDTQYF. The CDR3 bases are TGTGCCAGCAGCCCATCCCCCGAGAGCACAGATACGCAGTATTTT. Drawing the rest from reference TRBV11-2 and TRBJ2-3, the complete variable domain is EAGVAQSPRYKIIEKRQSVAFWCNPISGHATLYWYQQILGQGPKLLIQFQNNGVVDDSQLPKDRFSAERLKGVDSTLKIQPAKLEDSAVYLCASSPSPESTDTQYFGPGTRLTVL.

The chain carries TRBV4-3 and TRBJ2-2; 7 bases map to TRBD2. Germline trimming cut 3 bases from V and 7 bases from J; bases unmatched to any gene: 8. The V gene's germline CDR1 is LGHNA and CDR2 YSLEER. This CDR3 comprises 15 residues. CDR3 nucleotides: TGCGCCAGCAGCCAGGATAGACTAGCCGGCGGGGAGCTGTTTTTT. Translation: CASSQDRLAGGELFF.

On this clone: The same CDR3 arises from other DNA sequences in this sample as well. The V call is TRBV5-1, the J call TRBJ1-5, with D tentatively TRBD1 (6 bases). V lost 4 bases, J lost 4 bases, and 9 bases lay in between. The CDR3 consists of 13 residues. Germline V gene lookup returns CDR1 SGHRS and CDR2 YFSETQ. The CDR3 protein is CASSQDSNQPQHF. In DNA form, the CDR3 reads TGCGCCAGCAGCCAGGACAGTAATCAGCCCCAGCATTTT.

The chain employs TRBV6-7 and TRBJ2-1, with 8 bases identical to TRBD2. TRBV6-7 is an ORF for which the function is uncertain. This CDR3 contains 23 residues. V gave up 2 bases and J gave up 9 bases; unmatched junction bases: 33. The CDR3 DNA is TGTGCCAGCAGTTACGCACAGGGCCGTAAATTAGGATCGGGAGGGCCGAGGGAGGGTGAGCAGTTCTTC. Encoded protein: CASSYAQGRKLGSGGPREGEQFF.

This chain joins TRBV4-1 and TRBJ2-7; the D is unclear. This CDR3 contains 16 residues. Germline V gene lookup returns CDR1 MGHRA and CDR2 YSYEKL. Trimming pared 0 bases from V and 0 bases from J, leaving 12 bases between. CDR3 coding DNA: TGCGCCAGCAGCCAAGATATACTTAGGAGCTCCTACGAGCAGTACTTC. Protein product: CASSQDILRSSYEQYF.

V and J are TRBV5-1 and TRBJ2-7; perhaps TRBD1 as D (5 bases). Deletions cut 2 bases from V and 3 bases from J, with 12 bases between. Germline CDR1 SGHRS, CDR2 YFSETQ. The CDR3 length is 14 residues. The CDR3 nucleotides read TGCGCCAGCAGCTTTAGCAGGGCCCACTACGAGCAGTACTTC. This translates into CASSFSRAHYEQYF.

The rearrangement joins TRBV10-3 to TRBJ2-7; 10 nucleotides agree with TRBD1. The germline V gene has CDR1 ENHRY and CDR2 SYGVKD. V dropped 4 bases and J dropped 2; count of bases not matched to a gene: 17. CDR3 size: 19 residues. DNA of the CDR3: TGTGCCATCAGTGGCCCTACTTCTATGAGGACAGGGGGGACCTACGAGCAGTACTTC. It is translated as CAISGPTSMRTGGTYEQYF.

The chain has TRBV3-1 (or the pseudogene TRBV3-2) and TRBJ1-5; D remains ambiguous. CDR1 LGHDT and CDR2 YNNKEL come from the germline V gene (reference sequence). This CDR3 is built from 15 residues. The V and J ends lost 1 base and 2 bases respectively, with 9 bases between them. Here the CDR3 reads CASSQGGQGNQPQHF. In DNA form, the CDR3 reads TGTGCCAGCAGCCAAGGTGGGCAGGGCAATCAGCCCCAGCATTTT.

The chain links TRBV5-1 to TRBJ2-7, with D perhaps matching TRBD1 (5 bases). This CDR3 contains 15 residues. The germline V gene has CDR1 SGHRS and CDR2 YFSETQ. V was shortened by 0 bases and J by 5 bases, with 15 bases between the two germline ends. This CDR3 is CASSLGGPVTDEQYF. CDR3 in DNA: TGCGCCAGCAGCTTGGGGGGCCCGGTAACCGACGAGCAGTACTTC.

This rearrangement joins TRBV30 to TRBJ2-1, with D possibly matching TRBD2 (5 bases). Trimming took 0 bases from V and 7 from J, leaving 10 bases between them. The CDR3 sequence is 13 residues long. Germline CDR1 is GTSNPN and CDR2 is SVGIG (reference sequence). The CDR3 spells CAWSVGLGNEQFF. CDR3 nucleotides: TGTGCCTGGAGTGTCGGACTGGGGAATGAGCAGTTCTTC.

CDR3: CASSPPGLSGANVLTF. The CDR3 nucleotides are TGTGCCAGCTCACCCCCGGGGTTATCTGGGGCCAACGTCCTGACTTTC. The rearrangement links TRBV18 to TRBJ2-6; possible D gene TRBD2, 5 bases. CDR3 length: 16 amino acids. Trimming removed 3 bases at V and 1 base at J, with 10 bases between. CDR1 and CDR2 from the germline V gene are KGHSH and LQKENI.

The J gene is TRBJ2-5, the V gene TRBV5-1; perhaps TRBD1 as D (6 bases). The V gene lost 1 base and the J gene lost 0 bases, with 7 bases spanning the gap. The CDR3 contains 14 residues. CDR1 is SGHRS, CDR2 YFSETQ, per germline. CDR3 sequence: CASSLRGNQETQYF. DNA of the CDR3: TGCGCCAGCAGCTTGAGGGGGAACCAAGAGACCCAGTACTTC.